Listed below are T cell receptor beta chains from one sample, sequenced in a study of blood T cell repertoires in COVID-19. The assay was immunoSEQ multiplex PCR, and TCRdb's table has in-frame clones only and misses some. The sample has approximately 150,000 clones, about 86% seen once; the top ten hold under 3.5%. The specimen was peripheral blood. The receptors originated from a man in his sixties or seventies with acute or convalescent COVID-19. The CDR3 runs from the conserved cysteine through the conserved F or W. Each record gives: V gene, J gene, clone size, D gene, CDR3 protein. The D gene is left open where the match is weak. Not every row has a clone size; where given, it reads once, few, many or a size class.

v_call: TRBV11-2; j_call: TRBJ2-2; clone_size: -; d_call: TRBD2; cdr3_aa: CASSPGTRINGELFF
v_call: TRBV19; j_call: TRBJ1-2; clone_size: few; d_call: -; cdr3_aa: CASRRRQAGEGYTF
v_call: TRBV14; j_call: TRBJ2-4; clone_size: -; d_call: -; cdr3_aa: CASSQEMGGAKNIQYF
v_call: TRBV3-1/TRBV3-2; j_call: TRBJ2-7; clone_size: -; d_call: TRBD1; cdr3_aa: CASSGGTGVYEQYF
v_call: TRBV19; j_call: TRBJ2-7; clone_size: -; d_call: TRBD1; cdr3_aa: CASSKTTGSYEQYF
v_call: TRBV29-1; j_call: TRBJ2-1; clone_size: -; d_call: -; cdr3_aa: CSAELLGSSYNEQFF
v_call: TRBV7-2; j_call: TRBJ2-2; clone_size: -; d_call: TRBD1; cdr3_aa: CASSTGGYTGELFF
v_call: TRBV2; j_call: TRBJ2-4; clone_size: -; d_call: -; cdr3_aa: CASTERPTGVAKNIQYF
v_call: TRBV30; j_call: TRBJ1-4; clone_size: -; d_call: -; cdr3_aa: CAWSVRGNNEKLFF
v_call: TRBV28; j_call: TRBJ2-1; clone_size: -; d_call: TRBD2; cdr3_aa: CASRLAGGSSYNEQFF
v_call: TRBV10-3; j_call: TRBJ2-1; clone_size: -; d_call: -; cdr3_aa: CAISESEGLQFF
v_call: TRBV29-1; j_call: TRBJ2-7; clone_size: -; d_call: TRBD1; cdr3_aa: CSVQQGTLYEQYF
v_call: TRBV4-2; j_call: TRBJ2-5; clone_size: -; d_call: -; cdr3_aa: CASSQDQGYQETQYF
v_call: TRBV27; j_call: TRBJ2-7; clone_size: -; d_call: -; cdr3_aa: CASSLFWTDAYEQYF
v_call: TRBV7-2; j_call: TRBJ2-3; clone_size: -; d_call: -; cdr3_aa: CASSFSGSSTDTQYF
v_call: TRBV7-2; j_call: TRBJ2-7; clone_size: -; d_call: TRBD2; cdr3_aa: CASSLGTSGTYEQYF
v_call: TRBV6-2/TRBV6-3; j_call: TRBJ2-1; clone_size: once; d_call: TRBD2; cdr3_aa: CASSLLAEYNEQFF
v_call: TRBV18; j_call: TRBJ2-7; clone_size: -; d_call: TRBD2; cdr3_aa: CASSPRTSGSYEQYF
v_call: TRBV7-3; j_call: TRBJ1-1; clone_size: once; d_call: TRBD1; cdr3_aa: CASSSDRDTEAFF
v_call: TRBV5-3; j_call: TRBJ2-1; clone_size: once; d_call: TRBD2; cdr3_aa: CARSLCSGRDRSYNEQFF
v_call: TRBV7-9; j_call: TRBJ1-2; clone_size: -; d_call: -; cdr3_aa: CASSRQASGGYTF
v_call: TRBV7-2; j_call: TRBJ2-3; clone_size: few; d_call: TRBD2; cdr3_aa: CASSLGLAGKSDTQYF
v_call: TRBV5-4; j_call: TRBJ1-5; clone_size: -; d_call: -; cdr3_aa: CASSLGGRMNQPQHF
v_call: TRBV12-5; j_call: TRBJ2-7; clone_size: few; d_call: -; cdr3_aa: CASGLSVDSEQYF
v_call: TRBV14; j_call: TRBJ2-7; clone_size: -; d_call: TRBD2; cdr3_aa: CASSQEGAGDYEQYF
v_call: TRBV9; j_call: TRBJ2-1; clone_size: -; d_call: TRBD2; cdr3_aa: CASSVGSLLAGGYNEQFF
v_call: TRBV24-1; j_call: TRBJ2-6; clone_size: -; d_call: -; cdr3_aa: CATSGPGQAGANVLTF
v_call: TRBV6-1; j_call: TRBJ1-3; clone_size: -; d_call: TRBD1; cdr3_aa: CASSRQGYSGNTIYF
v_call: TRBV7-2; j_call: TRBJ2-7; clone_size: -; d_call: -; cdr3_aa: CASSSRAAPAFYEQYF
v_call: TRBV9; j_call: TRBJ2-5; clone_size: -; d_call: TRBD2; cdr3_aa: CASSVGLADQETQYF
v_call: TRBV4-3; j_call: TRBJ2-7; clone_size: -; d_call: -; cdr3_aa: CASSQVGAEVSYEQYF
v_call: TRBV6-5; j_call: TRBJ2-3; clone_size: -; d_call: -; cdr3_aa: CASSFGRAGTDTQYF
v_call: TRBV2; j_call: TRBJ2-3; clone_size: -; d_call: TRBD2; cdr3_aa: CASSPGLATDTQYF
v_call: TRBV7-2; j_call: TRBJ1-3; clone_size: -; d_call: TRBD1; cdr3_aa: CASSLAGTAGAGNTIYF
v_call: TRBV2; j_call: TRBJ2-5; clone_size: -; d_call: TRBD1; cdr3_aa: CASSRTGGSVQETQYF
v_call: TRBV14; j_call: TRBJ1-2; clone_size: -; d_call: TRBD1; cdr3_aa: CASSQDSRQGARAF
v_call: TRBV6-5; j_call: TRBJ2-7; clone_size: once; d_call: -; cdr3_aa: CASSYLYEQYF
v_call: TRBV11-2; j_call: TRBJ1-1; clone_size: -; d_call: -; cdr3_aa: CASSLRGLNTEAFF
v_call: TRBV4-3; j_call: TRBJ1-3; clone_size: -; d_call: -; cdr3_aa: CASSQDLVHSSGNTIYF
v_call: TRBV6-4; j_call: TRBJ2-1; clone_size: -; d_call: TRBD2; cdr3_aa: CARLAGDYSYNEQFF
v_call: TRBV7-9; j_call: TRBJ2-3; clone_size: -; d_call: TRBD1; cdr3_aa: CASSLRGRTQYF
v_call: TRBV18; j_call: TRBJ1-4; clone_size: -; d_call: -; cdr3_aa: CASSPEGTTNEKLFF
v_call: TRBV9; j_call: TRBJ1-4; clone_size: -; d_call: -; cdr3_aa: CASSVDSTFNEKLFF
v_call: TRBV11-3; j_call: TRBJ2-7; clone_size: -; d_call: TRBD2; cdr3_aa: CASSLAGGPAYEQYF
v_call: TRBV7-9; j_call: TRBJ2-3; clone_size: few; d_call: TRBD2; cdr3_aa: CASSPKREAFTDTQYF
v_call: TRBV7-2; j_call: TRBJ2-5; clone_size: few; d_call: TRBD2; cdr3_aa: CASSKQAGAGLETQYF
v_call: TRBV6-5; j_call: TRBJ2-7; clone_size: once; d_call: TRBD1; cdr3_aa: CASSYGGQGYEQYF
v_call: TRBV4-2; j_call: TRBJ1-2; clone_size: -; d_call: -; cdr3_aa: CASSATNNYGYTF
v_call: TRBV2; j_call: TRBJ2-5; clone_size: -; d_call: TRBD2; cdr3_aa: CASRKAGLGSRETQYF
v_call: TRBV5-4; j_call: TRBJ1-6; clone_size: -; d_call: TRBD1; cdr3_aa: CASSSRQGLNSPLHF
v_call: TRBV27; j_call: TRBJ2-1; clone_size: -; d_call: -; cdr3_aa: CASSPRLNNEQFF
v_call: TRBV24-1; j_call: TRBJ2-1; clone_size: -; d_call: TRBD1; cdr3_aa: CATSERDSPRDEQFF